These T cell receptor beta chains were read from a single sample in a study of blood T cell repertoires in COVID-19. This table comes from immunoSEQ multiplex PCR, and its TCRdb copy is limited to in-frame clones, with some not included. This table has 250,000 to 300,000 clones, 90% appearing once. The source material was peripheral blood. Receptors were obtained from a woman aged 55-70 years with COVID-19, enrolled during active disease. Each CDR3 is given with its conserved first and last residue. Part of the rows lack a size; the others show once, few, many or a class for expanded clones.

length: 14
V: TRBV5-1
size: .
J: TRBJ1-2
CDR3: CASSLEGTGYGYTF

length: 15
V: TRBV9
size: .
J: TRBJ2-2
CDR3: CASSASGGKTGELFF

length: 14
V: TRBV6-2/TRBV6-3
size: .
J: TRBJ1-1
CDR3: CASSSTRTGGEAFF

length: 12
V: TRBV24-1
size: .
J: TRBJ2-4
CDR3: CATSLAKNIQYF

length: 14
V: TRBV5-6
size: once
J: TRBJ2-1
CDR3: CASSSRTGTGEQFF

length: 16
V: TRBV5-6
size: .
J: TRBJ1-2
CDR3: CASSLSLGQGAEGYTF

length: 15
V: TRBV3-1/TRBV3-2
size: .
J: TRBJ1-2
CDR3: CASSPIQRGGHGYTF

length: 14
V: TRBV19
size: .
J: TRBJ1-4
CDR3: CASSPRQGNEKLFF

length: 10
V: TRBV20-1
size: .
J: TRBJ2-5
CDR3: CSALEETQYF

length: 12
V: TRBV19
size: .
J: TRBJ2-5
CDR3: CASRTGGETQYF

length: 17
V: TRBV3-1/TRBV3-2
size: .
J: TRBJ2-5
CDR3: CASSQGTSGGWQETQYF

length: 15
V: TRBV5-1
size: .
J: TRBJ2-7
CDR3: CASSLRGISIYEQYF

length: 15
V: TRBV2
size: .
J: TRBJ2-3
CDR3: CASSEFVAGGDTQYF

length: 16
V: TRBV7-9
size: .
J: TRBJ1-5
CDR3: CASSSGTAHSNQPQHF

length: 16
V: TRBV19
size: .
J: TRBJ1-2
CDR3: CASSTRTGRVGYGYTF

length: 14
V: TRBV6-6
size: .
J: TRBJ1-6
CDR3: CASSPLGTNSPLHF

length: 15
V: TRBV15
size: .
J: TRBJ1-2
CDR3: CATSRETGGGYGYTF

length: 17
V: TRBV7-2
size: once
J: TRBJ2-5
CDR3: CASSPRDRGGGVKTQYF

length: 15
V: TRBV6-1
size: many
J: TRBJ1-6
CDR3: CASSDGFEGDSPLHF

length: 14
V: TRBV11-2
size: .
J: TRBJ2-7
CDR3: CASSLDSALREQYF

length: 15
V: TRBV7-2
size: few
J: TRBJ1-5
CDR3: CASSLGTGVDQPQHF

length: 15
V: TRBV7-2
size: .
J: TRBJ2-6
CDR3: CASSLLGWGANVLTF

length: 16
V: TRBV4-3
size: few
J: TRBJ1-5
CDR3: CASSQAGYPSNQPQHF

length: 16
V: TRBV5-4
size: .
J: TRBJ2-2
CDR3: CASSTGLAGDTGELFF

length: 14
V: TRBV30
size: .
J: TRBJ1-2
CDR3: CAWSPAVSNYGYTF

length: 14
V: TRBV7-9
size: few
J: TRBJ1-2
CDR3: CASSLGQVGYGYTF

length: 13
V: TRBV5-6
size: once
J: TRBJ2-1
CDR3: CASSSTNYNEQFF

length: 16
V: TRBV7-7
size: .
J: TRBJ2-1
CDR3: CASSPSSGFSYNEQFF

length: 16
V: TRBV2
size: .
J: TRBJ1-3
CDR3: CASSVGQVGSGNTIYF

length: 12
V: TRBV19
size: few
J: TRBJ1-2
CDR3: CAKGRGAYGYTF